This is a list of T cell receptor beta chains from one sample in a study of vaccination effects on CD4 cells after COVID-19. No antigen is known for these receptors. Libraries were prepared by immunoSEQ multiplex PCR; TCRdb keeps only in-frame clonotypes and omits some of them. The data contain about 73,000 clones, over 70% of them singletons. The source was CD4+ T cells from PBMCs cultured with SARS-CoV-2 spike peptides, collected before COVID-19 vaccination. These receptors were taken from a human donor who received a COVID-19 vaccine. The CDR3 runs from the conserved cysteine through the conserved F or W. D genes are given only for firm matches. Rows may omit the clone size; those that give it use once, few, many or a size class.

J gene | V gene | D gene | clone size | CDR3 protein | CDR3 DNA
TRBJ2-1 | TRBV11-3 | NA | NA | CASSRRAGTGASYNEQFF | TGTGCCAGCAGCCGAAGGGCAGGGACCGGTGCGTCCTACAATGAGCAGTTCTTC
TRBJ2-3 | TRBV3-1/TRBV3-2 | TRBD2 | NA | CASSLLGLAGGTGDTQYF | TGTGCCAGCAGCCTCCTCGGACTAGCGGGGGGAACTGGAGATACGCAGTATTTT
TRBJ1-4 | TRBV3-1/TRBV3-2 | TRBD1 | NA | CASSGDSPTLFGKLFF | TGTGCCAGCAGCGGGGACAGTCCCACTCTTTTTGGGAAACTGTTTTTT
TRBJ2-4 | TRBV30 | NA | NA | CAWTNRKNIQYF | TGTGCCTGGACGAACAGGAAAAACATTCAGTACTTC
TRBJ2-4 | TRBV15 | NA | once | CATRKTGSKNIQYF | TGTGCCACCAGGAAAACAGGGTCCAAAAACATTCAGTACTTC
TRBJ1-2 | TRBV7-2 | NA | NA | CASSLAGRPNYGYTF | TGTGCCAGCAGCTTAGCGGGACGGCCGAACTATGGCTACACCTTC
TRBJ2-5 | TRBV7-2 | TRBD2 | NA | CASSLGPLAGGQETQYF | TGTGCCAGCAGCTTGGGGCCCCTAGCGGGGGGGCAAGAGACCCAGTACTTC
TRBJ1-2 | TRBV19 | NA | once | CASSRVGYGYTF | TGTGCCAGTAGCAGAGTGGGTTACGGCTACACCTTC
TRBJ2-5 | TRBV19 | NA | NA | CASGGGTAQETQYF | TGTGCCAGCGGCGGGGGGACAGCTCAAGAGACCCAGTACTTC
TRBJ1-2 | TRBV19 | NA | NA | CASSITGTLNYGYTF | TGTGCCAGTAGTATAACAGGAACCCTTAACTATGGCTACACCTTC
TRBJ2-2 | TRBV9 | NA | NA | CASSVAGVAGELFF | TGTGCCAGCAGCGTAGCCGGGGTCGCCGGGGAGCTGTTTTTT
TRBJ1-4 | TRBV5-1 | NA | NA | CASSLDREKLFF | TGCGCCAGCAGCTTGGATAGGGAAAAACTGTTTTTT
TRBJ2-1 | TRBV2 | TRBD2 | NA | CASQSGGLNEQFF | TGTGCCTCCCAATCCGGGGGACTAAATGAGCAGTTCTTC
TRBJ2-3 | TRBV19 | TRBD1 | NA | CASSTNRGDTDTQYF | TGTGCCAGTAGTACAAACAGGGGCGACACAGATACGCAGTATTTT
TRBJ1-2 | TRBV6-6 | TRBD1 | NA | CASRTDRVYGYTF | TGTGCCAGCAGGACGGACAGGGTCTATGGCTACACCTTC
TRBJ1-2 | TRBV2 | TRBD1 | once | CASAAGGRNGYTF | TGTGCCAGCGCCGCAGGGGGCAGGAATGGCTACACCTTC
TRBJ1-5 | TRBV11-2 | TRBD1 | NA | CASSPTGGNQPQHF | TGTGCCAGCAGCCCGACAGGGGGCAATCAGCCCCAGCATTTT
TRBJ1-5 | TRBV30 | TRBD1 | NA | CAWSVQGNGQPQHF | TGTGCCTGGAGTGTACAGGGGAATGGCCAGCCCCAGCATTTT
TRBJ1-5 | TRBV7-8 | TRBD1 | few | CASSTDRGNQPQHF | TGTGCCAGCAGCACGGACAGGGGCAATCAGCCCCAGCATTTT
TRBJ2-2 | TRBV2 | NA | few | CATKTRTGELFF | TGTGCCACAAAAACGCGCACCGGGGAGCTGTTTTTT
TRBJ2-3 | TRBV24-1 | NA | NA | CATGMGGTDTQYF | TGTGCCACTGGGATGGGAGGCACAGATACGCAGTATTTT
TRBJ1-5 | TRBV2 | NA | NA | CASSKGPTLGLSNQPQHF | TGTGCCAGCAGTAAAGGACCGACCTTGGGCCTTAGCAATCAGCCCCAGCATTTT
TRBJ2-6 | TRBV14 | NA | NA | CASSHHLSGANVLTF | TGTGCCAGCAGCCACCACCTCTCTGGGGCCAACGTCCTGACTTTC
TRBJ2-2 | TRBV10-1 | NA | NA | CASSELQLGELFF | TGCGCCAGCAGTGAGTTACAGCTCGGGGAGCTGTTTTTT
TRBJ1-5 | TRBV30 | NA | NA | CAWSARDNQPQHF | TGTGCCTGGAGTGCCAGGGACAATCAGCCCCAGCATTTT
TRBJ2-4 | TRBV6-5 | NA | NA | CASKLGVAKNIQYF | TGTGCCAGCAAACTGGGGGTGGCCAAAAACATTCAGTACTTC
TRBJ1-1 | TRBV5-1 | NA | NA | CASSLFKGGGTEAFF | TGCGCCAGCAGCTTATTTAAGGGGGGAGGCACTGAAGCTTTCTTT
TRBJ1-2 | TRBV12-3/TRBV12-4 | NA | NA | CASRALGPYGYTF | TGTGCCAGCAGAGCGCTGGGTCCCTATGGCTACACCTTC